This T cell receptor beta chain was identified in a study of blood T cell repertoires in COVID-19. Study summary: Acute-phase and convalescent COVID-19 samples originated in the United States, Italy and Spain. PBMCs, B-cell-depleted T cells, or T cells provided the cDNA or gDNA that made up the material.

Germline V lookup: CDR1 GTSNPN, CDR2 SVGIG (reference sequence). The CDR3 sequence is 14 residues long. Trimming took off 2 bases at V and 0 bases at J, with 10 bases between the two ends. Original analysis: Reference gene primer amplification in the assay estimated nucleated cell counts. Assay used: immunoSEQ multiplex PCR; TCRdb lists only in-frame clones, some missing. V and J calls and clone size are those listed in that table; D and trimming were worked out from the DNA. Altogether about 270,000 clones are present, more than 70% being singletons, with the ten largest covering under 3.5%. This TCR derives from a young woman with acute or convalescent COVID-19. The sequencing input was peripheral blood. J is TRBJ1-1 and V is TRBV30; no clear D gene. CDR3 nucleotides: TGTGCCTGGAGTAAGGAGGGATTGAACACTGAAGCTTTCTTT. Encoded protein: CAWSKEGLNTEAFF.